These 2 T cell receptor beta chains came from one sample sequenced in a study of blood T cell repertoires in COVID-19. Sequencing was performed with immunoSEQ multiplex PCR; in TCRdb, only in-frame clones are kept and a portion is missing. Of approximately 130,000 clones detected, about 85% appear once; the ten largest clones hold about 9.5%. Material for sequencing was peripheral blood. All receptors derive from a man aged 40-49 years with active or convalescent COVID-19.

V is TRBV7-9 and J is TRBJ2-3, with a possible D match to TRBD1 (5 bases). The CDR3 runs 16 residues. With 5 bases removed from V and 4 bases from J, the gap between germline ends came to 19 bases. Germline values: CDR1 SEHNR, CDR2 FQNEAQ (reference sequence). Here the CDR3 DNA reads TGTGCCAGCAGCCCCGTAAGGCAGGGAATTCCAGATACGCAGTATTTT. It specifies CASSPVRQGIPDTQYF.

The V gene is TRBV27, the J gene TRBJ1-1; D gene uncertain. Per the germline V gene, CDR1 is MNHEY and CDR2 is SMNVEV (reference sequence). V gave up 0 bases and J gave up 0 bases, with 8 bases separating them. The CDR3 runs to 15 residues. This CDR3 reads CASSLSNSMNTEAFF. CDR3 DNA sequence: TGTGCCAGCAGTTTATCAAACAGCATGAACACTGAAGCTTTCTTT.